The TCR beta chain described here comes from a study of vaccination effects on CD4 cells after COVID-19. Study at large: Post-vaccine draws lagged the second dose by a median of 72 days.

The germline CDR1 and CDR2 sequences are SGHVS and FQNEAQ. The CDR3 consists of 13 residues. V was trimmed by 3 bases and J by 3 bases, leaving 8 bases between them. Repertoires were generated with immunoSEQ multiplex PCR, while TCRdb's copy carries only in-frame clones and drops some. The sample holds about 66,000 clones; more than 60% are singletons and the top ten take about 2.4%. Following culture for under 12 days, CD4+ T cells were isolated. Each person got two doses of an mRNA SARS-CoV-2 vaccine, BNT162b2 or mRNA-1273. At days 3 and 7, half of the medium was exchanged for IL-2 medium. About this clone: Its cognate antigen is unknown.

Study-level results: Both infection-induced and vaccine-induced clones contracted markedly at late post-vaccination timepoints. No early post-infection timepoints were available in the study, which also included few convalescent patients.

The source is a human donor who received a COVID-19 vaccine. The chain combines TRBV7-8 with TRBJ1-1; D unresolved. Sample: CD4+ T cells from PBMCs cultured without peptide, taken after COVID-19 vaccination. The CDR3 reads CASSFDGYTEAFF. The CDR3 DNA is TGTGCCAGCAGCTTTGACGGTTACACTGAAGCTTTCTTT.